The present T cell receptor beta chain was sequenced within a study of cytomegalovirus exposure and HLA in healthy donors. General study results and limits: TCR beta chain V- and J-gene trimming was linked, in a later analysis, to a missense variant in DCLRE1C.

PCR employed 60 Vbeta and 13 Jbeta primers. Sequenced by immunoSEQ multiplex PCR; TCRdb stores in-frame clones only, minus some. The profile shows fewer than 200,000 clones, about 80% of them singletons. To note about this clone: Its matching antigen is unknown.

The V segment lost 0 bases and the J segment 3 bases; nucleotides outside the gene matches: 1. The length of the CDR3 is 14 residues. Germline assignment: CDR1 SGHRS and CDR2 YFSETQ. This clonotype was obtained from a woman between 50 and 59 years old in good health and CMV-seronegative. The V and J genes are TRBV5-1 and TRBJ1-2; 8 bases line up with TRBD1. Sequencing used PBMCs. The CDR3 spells CASSLAGQDYGYTF. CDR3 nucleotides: TGCGCCAGCAGCTTGGCGGGACAGGACTATGGCTACACCTTC.